The present entry profiles one T cell receptor beta chain with its context. Its antigen is unidentified. Only in-frame clones appear in the TCRdb table, and some are missing; sequencing was by immunoSEQ multiplex PCR. The sample comprises about 52,000 clones, approximately 92% of which are singletons, and around 24% rests with the top ten. This sample is part of a study of OX40 agonist ivuxolimab in advanced cancers. Findings and caveats of the study: No antigen was identified for the clonally expanded peripheral T cells. Within 6 weeks, CD4+ and CD8+ blood T cells expanded clonally at 0.1 to 3.0 mg/kg.

The source material was CD4+ or CD8+ T cells sorted from blood, sampled in a trial of the OX40 agonist ivuxolimab. The clonotype originates from an adult with an advanced solid tumor such as melanoma, head and neck, liver or kidney cancer.

Here the CDR3 DNA reads TGTGCCAGCAGCTCACGCCTAGCGGGAGTAAGGAATGAGCAGTTCTTC. Amino acids: CASSSRLAGVRNEQFF. V and J are TRBV13 and TRBJ2-1; 10 bases map to TRBD2. J lost 7 bases, V lost 4 bases, and 10 bases had no gene match. The germline V gene has CDR1 PRHDT and CDR2 FYEKMQ (reference sequence). The CDR3 contains 16 residues.